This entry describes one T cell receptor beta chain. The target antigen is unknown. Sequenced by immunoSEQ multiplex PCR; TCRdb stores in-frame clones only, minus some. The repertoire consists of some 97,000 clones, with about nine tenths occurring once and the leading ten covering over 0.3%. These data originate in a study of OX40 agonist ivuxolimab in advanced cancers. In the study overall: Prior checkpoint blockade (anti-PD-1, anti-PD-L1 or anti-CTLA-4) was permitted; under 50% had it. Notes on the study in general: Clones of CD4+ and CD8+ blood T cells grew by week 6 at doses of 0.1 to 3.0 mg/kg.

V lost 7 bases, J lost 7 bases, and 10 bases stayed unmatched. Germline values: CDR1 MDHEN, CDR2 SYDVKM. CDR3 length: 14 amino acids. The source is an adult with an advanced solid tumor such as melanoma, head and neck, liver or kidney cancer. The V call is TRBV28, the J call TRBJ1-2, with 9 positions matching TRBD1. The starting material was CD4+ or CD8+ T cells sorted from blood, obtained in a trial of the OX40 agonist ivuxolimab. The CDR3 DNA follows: TGTGCCAGCATTGCGGACAGGGGAAGTGGTGGCTACACCTTC. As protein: CASIADRGSGGYTF.